These T cell receptor beta chains were read from a single sample in a study of EBV T-cell therapy then PD-1 blockade in nasopharyngeal carcinoma. Their recognized antigens are unknown. The assay was immunoSEQ multiplex PCR, and TCRdb's table has in-frame clones only and misses some. The sample comprises under 20,000 clones, more than 70% of which are singletons, and 30% to 40% rests with the top ten. The material was CD8+ T cells from blood, obtained at roughly day 35 from a patient whose treatment included autologous EBV-specific T cells and nivolumab. These receptors came from a man aged 40-50 years with nasopharyngeal carcinoma. The CDR3 runs from the conserved cysteine through the conserved F or W. Fields, in order: J gene, CDR3 length, D gene, clone size, V gene, CDR3 protein, CDR3 DNA. A D gene is named only where the DNA matches it firmly. Some rows have no size entry. The others give once, few or many, or a class for an expanded clone.

J gene: TRBJ1-6
CDR3 length: 14
D gene: .
clone size: .
V gene: TRBV5-1
CDR3 protein: CASSLGRHNSPLHF
CDR3 DNA: TGCGCCAGCAGCTTGGGAAGACATAATTCACCCCTCCACTTT

J gene: TRBJ1-1
CDR3 length: 15
D gene: TRBD1
clone size: .
V gene: TRBV4-3
CDR3 protein: CASSPWGTGNTEAFF
CDR3 DNA: TGCGCCAGCAGCCCGTGGGGGACAGGGAACACTGAAGCTTTCTTT

J gene: TRBJ1-1
CDR3 length: 15
D gene: .
clone size: medium-sized
V gene: TRBV6-2/TRBV6-3
CDR3 protein: CASSYSGSNGAEAFF
CDR3 DNA: TGTGCCAGCAGTTACTCGGGATCGAATGGCGCTGAAGCTTTCTTT

J gene: TRBJ1-4
CDR3 length: 15
D gene: .
clone size: .
V gene: TRBV6-5
CDR3 protein: CASSYSETTNEKLFF
CDR3 DNA: TGTGCCAGCAGTTACTCGGAAACAACTAATGAAAAACTGTTTTTT

J gene: TRBJ1-1
CDR3 length: 17
D gene: TRBD1
clone size: .
V gene: TRBV7-8
CDR3 protein: CASSFPGTGRLNTEAFF
CDR3 DNA: TGTGCCAGCAGCTTCCCGGGGACAGGGCGCCTGAACACTGAAGCTTTCTTT

J gene: TRBJ2-7
CDR3 length: 15
D gene: .
clone size: .
V gene: TRBV7-8
CDR3 protein: CASSSDRGYSYEQYF
CDR3 DNA: TGTGCCAGCAGCTCCGACAGAGGCTACTCCTACGAGCAGTACTTC

J gene: TRBJ1-5
CDR3 length: 14
D gene: .
clone size: .
V gene: TRBV19
CDR3 protein: CASRPGGPHQPQHF
CDR3 DNA: TGTGCCAGTAGGCCCGGAGGCCCCCATCAGCCCCAGCATTTT

J gene: TRBJ2-5
CDR3 length: 14
D gene: .
clone size: .
V gene: TRBV18
CDR3 protein: CASSPSGRQETQYF
CDR3 DNA: TGTGCCAGCTCACCATCGGGTCGCCAAGAGACCCAGTACTTC

J gene: TRBJ1-3
CDR3 length: 13
D gene: .
clone size: .
V gene: TRBV10-1
CDR3 protein: CATSRPSGNTIYF
CDR3 DNA: TGCGCCACGAGCAGACCCTCTGGAAACACCATATATTTT

J gene: TRBJ1-5
CDR3 length: 13
D gene: .
clone size: .
V gene: TRBV5-1
CDR3 protein: CASSLGRNQPQHF
CDR3 DNA: TGCGCCAGCAGCTTGGGACGTAATCAGCCCCAGCATTTT

J gene: TRBJ2-3
CDR3 length: 13
D gene: .
clone size: .
V gene: TRBV6-6
CDR3 protein: CASSWDSTDTQYF
CDR3 DNA: TGTGCCAGCAGTTGGGACAGCACAGATACGCAGTATTTT

J gene: TRBJ1-4
CDR3 length: 15
D gene: .
clone size: .
V gene: TRBV4-1
CDR3 protein: CASSRTGATNEKLFF
CDR3 DNA: TGCGCCAGCAGTCGAACAGGAGCAACTAATGAAAAACTGTTTTTT

J gene: TRBJ1-6
CDR3 length: 14
D gene: .
clone size: .
V gene: TRBV19
CDR3 protein: CASSTGTGNSPLHF
CDR3 DNA: TGTGCCAGTAGTACCGGTACAGGGAATTCACCCCTCCACTTT

J gene: TRBJ2-7
CDR3 length: 16
D gene: TRBD1
clone size: .
V gene: TRBV7-8
CDR3 protein: CASSFPGQGANYEQYF
CDR3 DNA: TGTGCCAGCAGCTTTCCCGGACAGGGGGCGAACTACGAGCAGTACTTC

J gene: TRBJ1-1
CDR3 length: 14
D gene: .
clone size: .
V gene: TRBV7-6
CDR3 protein: CASSLSEGHTEAFF
CDR3 DNA: TGTGCCAGCAGCTTAAGTGAGGGGCACACTGAAGCTTTCTTT

J gene: TRBJ1-1
CDR3 length: 14
D gene: .
clone size: .
V gene: TRBV7-9
CDR3 protein: CASSPGNRVAEAFF
CDR3 DNA: TGTGCCAGCAGCCCTGGTAATAGGGTGGCGGAAGCTTTCTTT

J gene: TRBJ1-2
CDR3 length: 13
D gene: .
clone size: .
V gene: TRBV12-3/TRBV12-4
CDR3 protein: CASSLGGGYGYTF
CDR3 DNA: TGTGCCAGCAGTTTAGGGGGAGGCTATGGCTACACCTTC

J gene: TRBJ2-1
CDR3 length: 14
D gene: TRBD1
clone size: .
V gene: TRBV5-8
CDR3 protein: CASENQDRGTEQFF
CDR3 DNA: TGTGCCAGCGAAAACCAGGACAGGGGTACTGAGCAGTTCTTC

J gene: TRBJ1-5
CDR3 length: 13
D gene: .
clone size: few
V gene: TRBV7-3
CDR3 protein: CASSVGRGQPQHF
CDR3 DNA: TGTGCCAGCAGCGTGGGGAGGGGTCAGCCCCAGCATTTT

J gene: TRBJ2-1
CDR3 length: 15
D gene: .
clone size: .
V gene: TRBV9
CDR3 protein: CASSVVSGFYNEQFF
CDR3 DNA: TGTGCCAGCAGCGTAGTGTCGGGTTTCTACAATGAGCAGTTCTTC

J gene: TRBJ2-7
CDR3 length: 14
D gene: .
clone size: once
V gene: TRBV9
CDR3 protein: CASSVGGEHYEQYF
CDR3 DNA: TGTGCCAGCAGCGTAGGAGGAGAGCATTACGAGCAGTACTTC

J gene: TRBJ2-1
CDR3 length: 17
D gene: TRBD2
clone size: few
V gene: TRBV5-1
CDR3 protein: CASSLSPAGGPYNEQFF
CDR3 DNA: TGCGCCAGCAGCTTGAGCCCAGCGGGGGGCCCCTACAATGAGCAGTTCTTC

J gene: TRBJ2-5
CDR3 length: 17
D gene: .
clone size: .
V gene: TRBV13
CDR3 protein: CASSLVVPGTLQETQYF
CDR3 DNA: TGTGCCAGCAGCTTAGTGGTGCCCGGGACATTACAAGAGACCCAGTACTTC

J gene: TRBJ1-2
CDR3 length: 15
D gene: .
clone size: .
V gene: TRBV4-1
CDR3 protein: CASSHLAGANYGYTF
CDR3 DNA: TGCGCCAGCAGCCACCTGGCGGGGGCCAACTATGGCTACACCTTC

J gene: TRBJ2-1
CDR3 length: 11
D gene: .
clone size: .
V gene: TRBV2
CDR3 protein: CATGSYNEQFF
CDR3 DNA: TGTGCGACGGGGTCCTACAATGAGCAGTTCTTC

J gene: TRBJ2-3
CDR3 length: 16
D gene: TRBD2
clone size: .
V gene: TRBV5-8
CDR3 protein: CASSLGTSGGTDTQYF
CDR3 DNA: TGTGCCAGCAGCCTCGGGACTAGCGGGGGGACAGATACGCAGTATTTT

J gene: TRBJ1-4
CDR3 length: 13
D gene: .
clone size: .
V gene: TRBV7-6
CDR3 protein: CASSLGRNEKLFF
CDR3 DNA: TGTGCCAGCAGCTTAGGACGGAATGAAAAACTGTTTTTT

J gene: TRBJ2-5
CDR3 length: 15
D gene: TRBD1
clone size: .
V gene: TRBV30
CDR3 protein: CAWSPPGQGGETQYF
CDR3 DNA: TGTGCCTGGAGCCCCCCTGGACAGGGGGGAGAGACCCAGTACTTC

J gene: TRBJ1-1
CDR3 length: 14
D gene: .
clone size: .
V gene: TRBV4-1
CDR3 protein: CASSQVGFRTEAFF
CDR3 DNA: TGCGCCAGCAGTCAAGTTGGCTTTCGGACTGAAGCTTTCTTT

J gene: TRBJ2-7
CDR3 length: 14
D gene: TRBD1
clone size: .
V gene: TRBV28
CDR3 protein: CASEPGTGDYEQYF
CDR3 DNA: TGTGCCAGTGAACCCGGGACAGGGGACTACGAGCAGTACTTC

J gene: TRBJ1-1
CDR3 length: 14
D gene: TRBD1
clone size: once
V gene: TRBV5-1
CDR3 protein: CASSLGQGSTEAFF
CDR3 DNA: TGCGCCAGCAGCCTCGGACAGGGATCCACTGAAGCTTTCTTT

J gene: TRBJ1-1
CDR3 length: 12
D gene: .
clone size: .
V gene: TRBV29-1
CDR3 protein: CSVVPRGTEAFF
CDR3 DNA: TGCAGCGTTGTTCCCCGAGGGACTGAAGCTTTCTTT

J gene: TRBJ2-2
CDR3 length: 16
D gene: .
clone size: .
V gene: TRBV27
CDR3 protein: CASSQRQDLNTGELFF
CDR3 DNA: TGTGCCAGCAGTCAACGACAGGACCTGAACACCGGGGAGCTGTTTTTT

J gene: TRBJ2-4
CDR3 length: 14
D gene: TRBD1
clone size: .
V gene: TRBV2
CDR3 protein: CAGGQDLAKNIQYF
CDR3 DNA: TGTGCCGGCGGACAGGATTTAGCCAAAAACATTCAGTACTTC

J gene: TRBJ1-2
CDR3 length: 11
D gene: .
clone size: .
V gene: TRBV25-1
CDR3 protein: CATETGGGYTF
CDR3 DNA: TGTGCCACCGAGACAGGAGGAGGCTACACCTTC

J gene: TRBJ2-4
CDR3 length: 16
D gene: TRBD2
clone size: .
V gene: TRBV27
CDR3 protein: CASSFLGGRAKNIQYF
CDR3 DNA: TGTGCCAGCAGTTTTTTGGGGGGGAGAGCCAAAAACATTCAGTACTTC

J gene: TRBJ2-1
CDR3 length: 15
D gene: TRBD2
clone size: once
V gene: TRBV19
CDR3 protein: CASSTHWTSGNEQFF
CDR3 DNA: TGTGCCAGTAGTACCCATTGGACTAGCGGTAATGAGCAGTTCTTC

J gene: TRBJ2-5
CDR3 length: 14
D gene: .
clone size: once
V gene: TRBV9
CDR3 protein: CASSVSVGVETQYF
CDR3 DNA: TGTGCCAGCAGCGTATCCGTAGGGGTGGAGACCCAGTACTTC

J gene: TRBJ2-1
CDR3 length: 17
D gene: .
clone size: .
V gene: TRBV7-6
CDR3 protein: CASSSYTYYLGGHEQFF
CDR3 DNA: TGTGCCAGCAGCTCATACACATACTACCTGGGGGGTCATGAGCAGTTCTTC

J gene: TRBJ2-1
CDR3 length: 13
D gene: .
clone size: few
V gene: TRBV6-4
CDR3 protein: CASSDSGRDEQFF
CDR3 DNA: TGTGCCAGCAGTGACTCGGGCAGGGATGAGCAGTTCTTC

J gene: TRBJ2-3
CDR3 length: 13
D gene: .
clone size: .
V gene: TRBV9
CDR3 protein: CASSVDPPDTQYF
CDR3 DNA: TGTGCCAGCAGCGTAGATCCCCCAGATACGCAGTATTTT

J gene: TRBJ1-4
CDR3 length: 13
D gene: .
clone size: .
V gene: TRBV29-1
CDR3 protein: CSVPDRSNEKLFF
CDR3 DNA: TGCAGCGTTCCCGACAGATCTAATGAAAAACTGTTTTTT

J gene: TRBJ1-2
CDR3 length: 14
D gene: .
clone size: .
V gene: TRBV6-1
CDR3 protein: CASSPQKTNYGYTF
CDR3 DNA: TGTGCCAGCAGTCCGCAGAAAACTAACTATGGCTACACCTTC

J gene: TRBJ1-2
CDR3 length: 14
D gene: .
clone size: .
V gene: TRBV7-9
CDR3 protein: CASSLAPSNYGYTF
CDR3 DNA: TGTGCCAGCAGCTTAGCGCCCAGTAACTATGGCTACACCTTC

J gene: TRBJ1-3
CDR3 length: 14
D gene: .
clone size: .
V gene: TRBV5-4
CDR3 protein: CASSWWDSGNTIYF
CDR3 DNA: TGTGCCAGCAGCTGGTGGGACTCTGGAAACACCATATATTTT

J gene: TRBJ1-2
CDR3 length: 15
D gene: TRBD1
clone size: .
V gene: TRBV6-2/TRBV6-3
CDR3 protein: CASSYSVRDSSGYTF
CDR3 DNA: TGTGCCAGCAGTTACTCTGTCCGGGACAGTTCTGGCTACACCTTC

J gene: TRBJ1-1
CDR3 length: 12
D gene: .
clone size: .
V gene: TRBV5-1
CDR3 protein: CASSLSSTEAFF
CDR3 DNA: TGCGCCAGCAGCCTATCTAGCACTGAAGCTTTCTTT

J gene: TRBJ2-1
CDR3 length: 16
D gene: TRBD2
clone size: once
V gene: TRBV7-8
CDR3 protein: CASSLRGRGGHDEQFF
CDR3 DNA: TGTGCCAGCAGCTTAAGGGGTCGGGGGGGCCACGATGAGCAGTTCTTC

J gene: TRBJ1-2
CDR3 length: 13
D gene: .
clone size: .
V gene: TRBV25-1
CDR3 protein: CARPGPSAGGYTF
CDR3 DNA: TGTGCCCGCCCCGGGCCTTCGGCTGGTGGCTACACCTTC

J gene: TRBJ1-5
CDR3 length: 11
D gene: .
clone size: .
V gene: TRBV9
CDR3 protein: CARPPVGPQHF
CDR3 DNA: TGTGCCAGGCCTCCCGTAGGGCCCCAGCATTTT

J gene: TRBJ2-7
CDR3 length: 13
D gene: TRBD2
clone size: .
V gene: TRBV7-3
CDR3 protein: CASSPGGKHEQYF
CDR3 DNA: TGTGCCAGCAGCCCCGGGGGGAAGCACGAGCAGTACTTC

J gene: TRBJ2-3
CDR3 length: 16
D gene: .
clone size: .
V gene: TRBV6-6
CDR3 protein: CASSYSVGDLTDTQYF
CDR3 DNA: TGTGCCAGCAGTTACTCGGTCGGGGACCTAACAGATACGCAGTATTTT

J gene: TRBJ2-6
CDR3 length: 16
D gene: .
clone size: .
V gene: TRBV4-1
CDR3 protein: CASSQDLGSGANVLTF
CDR3 DNA: TGCGCCAGCAGCCAAGATCTAGGGTCTGGGGCCAACGTCCTGACTTTC

J gene: TRBJ2-1
CDR3 length: 14
D gene: .
clone size: once
V gene: TRBV19
CDR3 protein: CATRPPGPTNEQFF
CDR3 DNA: TGTGCCACTCGTCCCCCCGGACCAACCAATGAGCAGTTCTTC

J gene: TRBJ1-1
CDR3 length: 16
D gene: .
clone size: .
V gene: TRBV3-1/TRBV3-2
CDR3 protein: CASSQERDTMNTEAFF
CDR3 DNA: TGTGCCAGCAGCCAAGAAAGGGACACAATGAACACTGAAGCTTTCTTT